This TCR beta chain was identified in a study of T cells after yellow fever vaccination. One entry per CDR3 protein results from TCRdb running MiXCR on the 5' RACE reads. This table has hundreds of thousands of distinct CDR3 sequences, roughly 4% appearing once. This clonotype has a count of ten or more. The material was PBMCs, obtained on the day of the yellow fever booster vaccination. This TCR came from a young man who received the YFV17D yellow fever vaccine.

The CDR3 loop reads CSASPARKGSPLHF. CDR3 DNA sequence: TGCAGTGCTAGCCCCGCTAGAAAGGGTTCACCCCTCCACTTT. The chain uses TRBV20-1 and TRBJ1-6; D is unresolved. V lost 3 bases and J 9 bases, leaving 15 bases between the germline ends. Germline lookup yields CDR1 DFQATT and CDR2 SNEGSKA (reference sequence). The CDR3 is 14 residues long.